Following are 27 T cell receptor beta chains from one sample sequenced in a study of T-cell reconstitution after alpha-beta-depleted transplantation in children (dated by TCRdb to 2016 to 2017). The library was made by PCR. Instrument used: Illumina HiSeq 2500. TCR libraries were prepared with molecular barcoding, using unique molecular identifiers to normalize TCRbeta repertoire quantification. In-frame beta chains were kept once TCRdb had trimmed the public reads at Q25 with fastp and called clones with MiXCR. Rows with one shared CDR3 protein collapse into an entry with the most common genes and DNA. This sample comprises around 250,000 distinct CDR3 sequences, roughly 8.2% of them detected only once. About 6.4% of the sample comes from the top ten. The treatment or condition label, read with the paper, signifies: allogeneic hematopoietic cell transplantation with graft depleted of TCRalphabeta T cells and CD19 B cells.

This sample comprised PBMCs, mostly from graft donor cells, obtained 180 days after TCRalphabeta/CD19-depleted stem cell transplant. These receptors came from a male patient between 10 and 17 years old who had a stem cell transplant for acute lymphoblastic leukemia, so the T cells may come from the graft donor.

The chain recombines TRBV24-1 with TRBJ2-5; 10 bases line up with TRBD2. This CDR3 comprises 16 residues. V shed 9 bases, J shed 4 bases, and the junction held 13 bases outside the gene matches. Germline V gene data show CDR1 as KGHDR and CDR2 as SFDVKD. The CDR3 here is CATGVLAGGRGETQYF. In DNA form, the CDR3 reads TGTGCCACCGGGGTGTTAGCGGGGGGCCGGGGAGAGACCCAGTACTTC.

This clonotype was detected ten times or more. The chain couples TRBV4-2 to TRBJ1-6; 7 bases fit TRBD1. The germline CDR1 and CDR2 sequences are LGHNA and YNFKEQ. The CDR3 consists of 16 residues. V was clipped by 0 bases and J by 4 bases; unmatched bases: 3. Here the CDR3 reads CASSQEGGPYNSPLHF. The CDR3 DNA sequence: TGTGCCAGCAGCCAAGAAGGGGGCCCGTATAATTCACCCCTCCACTTT.

About this clonotype itself: The germline gene is not matched at one end of the junction; a read error may be the cause. V and J are TRBV3-1 and TRBJ2-5; TRBD2 matches 10 bases. This CDR3 contains 15 residues. Per germline, CDR1 LGHDT and CDR2 YNNKEL (reference sequence). This chain's CDR3 is CACSQLTSGQETQYF. DNA of the CDR3: TGTGCCTGCAGCCAATTGACTAGCGGGCAAGAGACCCAGTACTTC.

This chain joins TRBV12-3 or TRBV12-4 and TRBJ2-2; TRBD2 aligns across 7 bases. V lost 1 base to trimming and J lost 1 base; unmatched junction nucleotides: 3. This CDR3 comprises 16 residues. CDR3 bases: TGTGCCAGCAGTTTAGATACGGGGGGGAACACCGGGGAGCTGTTTTTT. It codes for CASSLDTGGNTGELFF.

This clonotype was seen ten or more times. V gene TRBV12-5 combines with J gene TRBJ2-1; 12 bases are a match to TRBD2. Germline trimming cut 0 bases from V and 4 bases from J; bases unmatched to any gene: 13. CDR1 and CDR2 from the germline V gene are LGHNT and FRNRAP. The CDR3 is made up of 20 amino acids. The CDR3 reads CASGLVLGELAGGFYNEQFF. In DNA, the CDR3 is TGTGCTAGTGGTTTGGTACTAGGTGAACTAGCGGGAGGCTTTTACAATGAGCAGTTCTTC.

The chain links TRBV5-4 to TRBJ2-2; D might be TRBD2 (6 bases). This CDR3 region has 15 residues. CDR1 and CDR2 from the germline V gene are SGHNT and YYREEE (reference sequence). The ends were cut back, 4 bases at V and 1 base at J, with 11 bases in the middle. This chain's CDR3 is CASSRMGGNTGELFF. CDR3 DNA sequence: TGTGCCAGCAGCCGTATGGGGGGGAACACCGGGGAGCTGTTTTTT.

This clonotype has a count of ten or more. The chain has TRBV7-3 and TRBJ2-5; D might be TRBD2 (5 bases). Between the trimmed V and J ends, which lost 5 bases and 5 bases, there was a span of 12 bases. This CDR3 is 13 amino acids long. The germline V gene encodes CDR1 SGHTA and CDR2 FQGTGA. In DNA, the CDR3 is TGTGCCAGCAGCCCCCCCGGGGAGGAGACCCAGTACTTC. Amino acids: CASSPPGEETQYF.

This clonotype occurred many times. This rearrangement joins TRBV2 to TRBJ1-6, with D possibly TRBD1 on 6 matching bases. The CDR3 consists of 15 residues. Trimming shortened V by 2 bases and J by 7 bases, and 12 bases separated the two germline ends. Germline V lookup: CDR1 SNHLY, CDR2 FYNNEI. As DNA, the CDR3 is TGTGCCAGCAGTGAAATCTGGGGGGGCAATTCACCCCTCCACTTT. It is translated as CASSEIWGGNSPLHF. The variable domain in full, with the rest retrieved from reference TRBV2 and TRBJ1-6, is EPEVTQTPSHQVTQMGQEVILRCVPISNHLYFYWYRQILGQKVEFLVSFYNNEISEKSEIFDDQFSVERPDGSNFTLKIRSTKLEDSAMYFCASSEIWGGNSPLHFGNGTRLTVT.

This clonotype was counted at least ten times. The rearrangement joins TRBV2 to TRBJ1-1; D gene unclear. This CDR3 region has 15 residues. The V end was cut by 3 bases, the J end by 10 bases, with 21 bases between. In germline, CDR1 is SNHLY, CDR2 FYNNEI. The CDR3 DNA follows: TGTGCCAGCAGTGATGTTGGAGGGATCAGGAGTGGAGCTTTCTTT. Translation: CASSDVGGIRSGAFF.

This clonotype has at least ten counts. The V gene is TRBV10-3, the J gene TRBJ2-2; 8 bases are a match to TRBD2. V trimming: 7 bases; J trimming: 1 base; junction bases outside the gene matches: 8. The germline V gene encodes CDR1 ENHRY and CDR2 SYGVKD. The CDR3 runs 16 residues. The CDR3 is CAITKERERNTGELFF. In DNA form, the CDR3 reads TGTGCCATCACAAAGGAGCGGGAGAGGAACACCGGGGAGCTGTTTTTT.

This clonotype was found many times. The chain couples TRBV12-3 or TRBV12-4 to TRBJ2-7; D not certain. CDR3 size: 12 residues. Deletions cut 4 bases from V and 0 bases from J, with 4 bases between. DNA of the CDR3: TGTGCCAGCAGTTCCCCCTCCTACGAGCAGTACTTC. This sequence encodes CASSSPSYEQYF.

In this sample, this clonotype turned up many times. The rearrangement joins TRBV3-1 to TRBJ2-5; TRBD2 is a possible D gene (6 bases). The germline V and J ends were trimmed by 2 bases and 4 bases, with 14 bases remaining between them. The CDR3 consists of 15 residues. Germline V CDR1 and CDR2: LGHDT, YNNKEL (reference sequence). The CDR3 is CASSQRNVGGETQYF. In DNA form, the CDR3 reads TGTGCCAGCAGCCAACGGAACGTGGGGGGAGAGACCCAGTACTTC.

This clonotype was found many times. V gene TRBV4-2 combines with J gene TRBJ1-1; 9 positions agree with TRBD1. This CDR3 spans 15 amino acids. Germline values: CDR1 LGHNA, CDR2 YNFKEQ. The V gene end was trimmed by 4 bases and the J gene end by 4 bases; junction bases not matched to a gene: 7. CDR3 in amino acids: CASSRTGARGTEAFF. The CDR3 DNA is TGTGCCAGCAGCCGGACAGGGGCCCGGGGCACTGAAGCTTTCTTT.

Ten or more counts support this clonotype. This chain links TRBV12-3 or TRBV12-4 with TRBJ2-5, with 9 nucleotides matching TRBD2. The CDR3 covers 17 residues. Trimming took 7 bases from V and 5 from J; bases not matched to a gene: 17. The CDR3 nucleotides read TGTGCCAGCACCATGGCACGTAGCGGGAGTTATAGGGAGACCCAGTACTTC. Translation gives CASTMARSGSYRETQYF.

This clonotype was counted ten times or more. The rearrangement links TRBV7-8 to TRBJ1-2; no firm D call. Germline V gene lookup returns CDR1 SGHVS and CDR2 FQNEAQ. The CDR3 has 13 residues. With 4 bases removed from V and 8 bases from J, the gap between germline ends came to 14 bases. CDR3 nucleotide sequence: TGTGCCAGCAGCTACTCCCAGGTCTCAGGCTACACCTTC. Translation gives CASSYSQVSGYTF.

The J gene is TRBJ2-1, the V gene TRBV14; 7 nucleotides align to TRBD2. CDR1 and CDR2 (germline): SGHDN, FVKESK. The J segment lost 2 bases and the V segment lost 4 bases, leaving 5 bases of the junction unmatched. This CDR3 region has 15 residues. The CDR3 nucleotides are TGTGCCAGCAGCCCCCAACGGGGGGCCTACAATGAGCAGTTCTTC. Translation gives CASSPQRGAYNEQFF. The full variable domain, in which reference TRBV14 and TRBJ2-1 provide the parts outside the CDR3, is EAGVTQFPSHSVIEKGQTVTLRCDPISGHDNLYWYRRVMGKEIKFLLHFVKESKQDESGMPNNRFLAERTGGTYSTLKVQPAELEDSGVYFCASSPQRGAYNEQFFGPGTRLTVL.

This clonotype was found many times. The chain is built from TRBV28 and TRBJ2-3; D unresolved. V lost 3 bases and J lost 4, with 8 bases in between. Per the germline V gene, CDR1 is MDHEN and CDR2 is SYDVKM. CDR3 size: 13 residues. The CDR3 here is CASSFSRADTQYF. Here the CDR3 DNA reads TGTGCCAGCAGTTTTAGTAGAGCAGATACGCAGTATTTT.

This clonotype was recorded at least ten times. A read error may account for a junction end that differs from germline. The rearrangement links TRBV14 to TRBJ2-7; no firm D call. The V gene's germline CDR1 is SGHDN and CDR2 FVKESK. This CDR3 is 12 amino acids long. The CDR3 is CASSHGSYEQSF. The CDR3 DNA sequence: TGTGCCAGCAGCCACGGGTCCTACGAGCAGTCCTTC.

As for this clonotype: This may arise from a read error, as a much more abundant clone is one base away. The chain employs TRBV20-1 and TRBJ2-3; a possible D gene is TRBD2 (7 bases). Between the trimmed V and J ends, which lost 5 bases and 5 bases, there was a span of 23 bases. The CDR3 is made up of 16 amino acids. Germline CDR1 is DFQATT and CDR2 is SNEGSKA (reference sequence). The CDR3 sequence: CSASPWGAGAKDTQYF. The CDR3 DNA sequence: TGCAGTGCTTCCCCCTGGGGGGCGGGAGCAAAAGATACGCAGTATTTT.

The sample holds many counts of this clonotype. The V and J genes are TRBV5-6 and TRBJ2-5; D is perhaps TRBD2 (5 bases). Germline loops: CDR1 SGHDT, CDR2 YYEEEE. The CDR3 spans 12 residues. Trimming shortened V by 1 base and J by 7 bases, and 8 bases separated the two germline ends. CDR3 sequence (DNA): TGTGCCAGCAGCTTGAGCGCGGGGACCCAGTACTTC. Translating gives CASSLSAGTQYF.

This clonotype was seen ten or more times. This sequence joins TRBV12-3 or TRBV12-4 and TRBJ2-7; unclear D gene. Trimming pared 4 bases from V and 0 bases from J, leaving 10 bases between. This CDR3 spans 14 amino acids. CDR3 region: CASSYGYISYEQYF. As DNA, the CDR3 is TGTGCCAGCAGTTACGGCTATATCTCCTACGAGCAGTACTTC.

This clonotype appeared many times. The chain's CDR3 is CASRPRGLGYTF. Here the CDR3 DNA reads TGTGCCAGCAGGCCTAGGGGGCTTGGCTACACCTTC. The chain carries TRBV12-3 or TRBV12-4 and TRBJ1-2, with TRBD1 identical over 7 bases. V gave up 6 bases and J gave up 7 bases; unmatched junction bases: 5. The CDR3 has 12 residues.

This clonotype was recorded many times. CDR3: CSARDQVEGPIPLAKNIQYF. The CDR3 nucleotides read TGCAGTGCTAGAGATCAGGTGGAGGGGCCAATCCCCTTAGCCAAAAACATTCAGTACTTC. This chain connects TRBV20-1 to TRBJ2-4; D may be TRBD2 (6 bases). Germline lookup yields CDR1 DFQATT and CDR2 SNEGSKA (reference sequence). Trimming shortened V by 0 bases and J by 0 bases, and 24 bases separated the two germline ends. This CDR3 has 20 residues.

V and J are TRBV7-9 and TRBJ2-5, with D perhaps matching TRBD1 (6 bases). Trimming stripped 6 bases from V and 5 bases from J, with 16 bases between. The CDR3 has 14 residues. Germline lookup yields CDR1 SEHNR and CDR2 FQNEAQ (reference sequence). In DNA, the CDR3 is TGTGCCAGCAGAATAACAGGGTTTTTGGAGACCCAGTACTTC. Amino acid sequence: CASRITGFLETQYF.

At least ten counts were recorded for this clonotype. The chain employs TRBV7-9 and TRBJ2-1; 9 bases match TRBD2. The V gene's germline CDR1 is SEHNR and CDR2 FQNEAQ (reference sequence). V dropped 6 bases and J dropped 4; count of bases not matched to a gene: 7. The CDR3 covers 15 residues. The CDR3 bases are TGTGCCAGCAGGAGAGTCGGACTAGCGTACAATGAGCAGTTCTTC. It specifies CASRRVGLAYNEQFF.

Note on this clonotype: The junction shows a germline mismatch at one end, possibly a read error. The chain combines TRBV28 with TRBJ2-6, with 11 bases aligning to TRBD1. Germline loops: CDR1 MDHEN, CDR2 SYDVKM. This CDR3 has 19 amino acids. The CDR3 DNA follows: TGTGCCAGCAGCCCGCCTCGGACAGGGGGCTCCTCTGGGGCCAACATCCTGACTTTC. Amino acid sequence: CASSPPRTGGSSGANILTF.

This clonotype has at least ten counts. The chain carries TRBV2 and TRBJ2-2, with TRBD2 as a possible D gene (6 bases). CDR1 is SNHLY, CDR2 FYNNEI, per germline. The V and J ends lost 8 bases and 2 bases respectively, with 15 bases between them. CDR3 size: 15 residues. CDR3 nucleotide sequence: TGTGCCAGCCTCCTCGCGGGGCGAAACACCGGGGAGCTGTTTTTT. It yields the protein CASLLAGRNTGELFF.